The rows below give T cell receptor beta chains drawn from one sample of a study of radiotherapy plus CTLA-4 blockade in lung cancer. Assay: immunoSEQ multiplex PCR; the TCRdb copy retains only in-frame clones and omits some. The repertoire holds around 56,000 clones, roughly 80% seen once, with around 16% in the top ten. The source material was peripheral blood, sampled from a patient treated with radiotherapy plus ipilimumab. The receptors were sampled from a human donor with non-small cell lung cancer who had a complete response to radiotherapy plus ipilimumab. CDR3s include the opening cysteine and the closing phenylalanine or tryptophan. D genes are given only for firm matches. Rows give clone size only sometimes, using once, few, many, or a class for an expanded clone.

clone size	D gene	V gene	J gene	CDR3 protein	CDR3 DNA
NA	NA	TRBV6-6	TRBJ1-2	CASSIEPGNYGYTF	TGTGCCAGCAGTATTGAACCGGGAAACTATGGCTACACCTTC
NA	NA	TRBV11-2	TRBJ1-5	CASSLRGGNSQHF	TGTGCCAGCAGCTTACGCGGGGGCAATTCCCAGCATTTT
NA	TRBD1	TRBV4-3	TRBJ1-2	CASSGDRGQSGYTF	TGCGCCAGCAGCGGGGACAGGGGGCAATCGGGCTACACCTTC
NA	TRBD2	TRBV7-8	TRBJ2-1	CASSSTSGGAYEQFF	TGTGCCAGCAGCTCGACTAGCGGGGGGGCCTATGAGCAGTTCTTC
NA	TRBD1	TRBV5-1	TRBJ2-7	CASSNRDRNLYEQYF	TGCGCCAGCAGCAACCGGGACAGGAACCTCTACGAGCAGTACTTC
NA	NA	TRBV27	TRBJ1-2	CASTPGFGGYTF	TGTGCCAGCACCCCAGGGTTTGGCGGCTACACCTTC
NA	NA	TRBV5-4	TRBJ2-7	CASSSQGYEQYF	TGTGCCAGCAGCTCGCAGGGCTACGAGCAGTACTTC
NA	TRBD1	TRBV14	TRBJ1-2	CASSQDQGGYGYTF	TGTGCCAGCAGCCAAGATCAGGGGGGCTATGGCTACACCTTC
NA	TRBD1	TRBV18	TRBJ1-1	CASSHDRGQNTEAFF	TGTGCCAGCTCACATGACAGGGGGCAGAACACTGAAGCTTTCTTT
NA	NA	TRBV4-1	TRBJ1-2	CASSPLPTVNYGYTF	TGCGCCAGCAGCCCACTGCCGACAGTGAACTATGGCTACACCTTC
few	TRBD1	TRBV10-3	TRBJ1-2	CAMGGTGENYGYTF	TGTGCCATGGGAGGGACAGGGGAAAACTATGGCTACACCTTC
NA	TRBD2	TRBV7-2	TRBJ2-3	CASSSRGSGRVADTQYF	TGTGCCAGCAGCTCCCGGGGTAGCGGGAGGGTAGCAGATACGCAGTATTTT
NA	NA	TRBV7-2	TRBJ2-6	CASSLTVGGGPGANVLTF	TGTGCCAGCAGCTTAACCGTAGGTGGAGGGCCAGGGGCCAACGTCCTGACTTTC
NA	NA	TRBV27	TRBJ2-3	CASSSPGLTDTQYF	TGTGCCAGCAGTTCGCCGGGACTCACAGATACGCAGTATTTT
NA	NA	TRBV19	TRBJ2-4	CASSVGLTGNIQYF	TGTGCCAGTAGTGTCGGTCTTACCGGGAACATTCAGTACTTC
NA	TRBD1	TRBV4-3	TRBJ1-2	CASSQGTGTVVLRSGYTF	TGCGCCAGCAGCCAAGGCACCGGGACAGTTGTCTTGCGCTCTGGCTACACCTTC
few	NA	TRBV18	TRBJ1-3	CASSPSTESSGNTIYF	TGTGCCAGCTCACCTAGTACGGAGAGCTCTGGAAACACCATATATTTT
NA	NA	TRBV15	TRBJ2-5	CATSRGGAGQETQYF	TGTGCCACCAGCAGGGGGGGGGCAGGACAAGAGACCCAGTACTTC
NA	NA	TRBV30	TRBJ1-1	CAWSVGGAFTEAFF	TGTGCCTGGAGTGTAGGGGGGGCATTCACTGAAGCTTTCTTT
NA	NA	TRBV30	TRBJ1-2	CAWSVVGGIGYTF	TGTGCCTGGAGTGTGGTAGGAGGGATCGGCTACACCTTC
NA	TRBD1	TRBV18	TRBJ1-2	CASSPITGVYTF	TGTGCCAGCTCACCAATAACAGGGGTCTACACCTTC
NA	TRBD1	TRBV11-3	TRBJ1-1	CASSLDRGAVNTEAFF	TGTGCCAGCAGCCTGGACAGGGGGGCAGTGAACACTGAAGCTTTCTTT
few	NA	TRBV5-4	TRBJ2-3	CASSYREMRDTQYF	TGTGCCAGCAGCTACAGGGAGATGCGGGATACGCAGTATTTT
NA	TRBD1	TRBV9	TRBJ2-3	CASSFAGTGGSPDTQYF	TGTGCCAGCAGCTTCGCCGGGACAGGGGGTTCCCCAGATACGCAGTATTTT
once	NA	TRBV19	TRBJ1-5	CASSIAGGNQPQHF	TGTGCCAGTAGTATAGCGGGTGGAAATCAGCCCCAGCATTTT
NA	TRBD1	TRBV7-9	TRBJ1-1	CASSSWTGETEAFF	TGTGCCAGCAGCTCGTGGACAGGGGAAACTGAAGCTTTCTTT
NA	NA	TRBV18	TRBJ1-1	CASSPDRGWGTEAFF	TGTGCCAGCTCACCCGACCGGGGTTGGGGCACTGAAGCTTTCTTT
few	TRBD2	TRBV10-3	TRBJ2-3	CAISFTKVAGGLSTDTQYF	TGTGCCATCAGTTTCACCAAGGTAGCGGGAGGATTAAGCACAGATACGCAGTATTTT
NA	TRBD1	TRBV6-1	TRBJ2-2	CASSEPGQGANTGELFF	TGTGCCAGCAGTGAACCGGGACAGGGGGCGAACACCGGGGAGCTGTTTTTT
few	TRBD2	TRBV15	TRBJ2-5	CATSPLSGGNQETQYF	TGTGCCACCAGCCCCTTGAGCGGGGGAAACCAAGAGACCCAGTACTTC
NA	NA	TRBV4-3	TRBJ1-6	CASSQDLGTGSSPLHF	TGCGCCAGCAGCCAAGATTTAGGAACAGGGTCTTCACCCCTCCACTTT
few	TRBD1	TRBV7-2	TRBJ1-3	CASSPDRANGNTIYF	TGTGCCAGCAGCCCAGACAGGGCCAATGGAAACACCATATATTTT
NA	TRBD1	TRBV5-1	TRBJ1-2	CASSPGTGYGYTF	TGCGCCAGCAGCCCCGGGACAGGCTATGGCTACACCTTC
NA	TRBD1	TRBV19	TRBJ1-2	CASSSPDRGGFYGYTF	TGTGCCAGTAGTTCCCCCGACAGGGGGGGTTTCTATGGCTACACCTTC
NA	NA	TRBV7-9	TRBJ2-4	CASSGRSGTKNIQYF	TGTGCCAGCAGCGGGAGGAGCGGGACAAAAAACATTCAGTACTTC
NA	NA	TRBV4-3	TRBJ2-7	CASSQEQGFFEQYF	TGCGCCAGCAGCCAAGAACAGGGTTTCTTCGAGCAGTACTTC
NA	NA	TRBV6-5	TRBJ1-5	CASSYSQNSNQPQHF	TGTGCCAGCAGTTACTCTCAAAATAGCAATCAGCCCCAGCATTTT
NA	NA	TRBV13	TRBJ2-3	CASSTRRGRTSTDTQYF	TGTGCCAGCAGCACGCGCAGGGGACGTACTAGCACAGATACGCAGTATTTT
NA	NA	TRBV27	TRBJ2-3	CASSSRSLTDTQYF	TGTGCCAGCAGTTCCCGTAGCCTCACAGATACGCAGTATTTT
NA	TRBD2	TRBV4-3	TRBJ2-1	CASSQASRGGYNEQFF	TGCGCCAGCAGCCAAGCTAGTCGGGGGGGCTACAATGAGCAGTTCTTC
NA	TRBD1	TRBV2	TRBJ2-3	CASRPLGVGQNTDTQYF	TGTGCCAGCAGACCCTTAGGGGTGGGACAGAACACAGATACGCAGTATTTT
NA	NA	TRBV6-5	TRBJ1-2	CASSPSGGDYYGYTF	TGTGCCAGCAGTCCCTCGGGGGGGGATTACTATGGCTACACCTTC
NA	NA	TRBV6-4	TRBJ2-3	CASSDSASMKPDTQYF	TGTGCCAGCAGTGACTCGGCTAGCATGAAACCAGATACGCAGTATTTT
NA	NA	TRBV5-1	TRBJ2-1	CASSQRASENNEQFF	TGCGCCAGCTCCCAGAGGGCTAGCGAAAACAATGAGCAGTTCTTC
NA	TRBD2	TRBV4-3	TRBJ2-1	CASSQAGGRIVNEQFF	TGCGCCAGCAGCCAAGCTGGCGGGAGGATTGTTAATGAGCAGTTCTTC
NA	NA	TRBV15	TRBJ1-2	CATSRDLNYVYTF	TGTGCCACCAGCAGAGATCTGAACTATGTCTACACCTTC
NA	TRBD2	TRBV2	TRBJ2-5	CASSVSGLETQYF	TGTGCCAGCAGCGTTAGCGGGTTAGAGACCCAGTACTTC
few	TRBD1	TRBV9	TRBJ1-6	CASSATGGTPLHF	TGTGCCAGCAGCGCCACAGGGGGAACACCCCTCCACTTT
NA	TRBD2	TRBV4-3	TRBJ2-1	CASSQALGRGGGNEQFF	TGCGCCAGCAGCCAAGCCCTTGGGCGGGGGGGCGGAAATGAGCAGTTCTTC